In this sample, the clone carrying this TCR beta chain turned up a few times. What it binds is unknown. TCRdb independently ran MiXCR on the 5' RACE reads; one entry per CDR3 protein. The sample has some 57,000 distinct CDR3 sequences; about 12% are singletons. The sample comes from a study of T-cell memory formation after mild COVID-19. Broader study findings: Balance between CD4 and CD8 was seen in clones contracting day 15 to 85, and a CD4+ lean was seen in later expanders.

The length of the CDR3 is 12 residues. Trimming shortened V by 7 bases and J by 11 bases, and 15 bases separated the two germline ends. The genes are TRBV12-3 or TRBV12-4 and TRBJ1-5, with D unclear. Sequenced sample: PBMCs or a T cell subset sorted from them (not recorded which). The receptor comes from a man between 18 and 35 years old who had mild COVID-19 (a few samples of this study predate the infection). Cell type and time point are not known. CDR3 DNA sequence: TGTGCCAGCAAGTTTCGGGGATGGACCCAGCATTTT. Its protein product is CASKFRGWTQHF.